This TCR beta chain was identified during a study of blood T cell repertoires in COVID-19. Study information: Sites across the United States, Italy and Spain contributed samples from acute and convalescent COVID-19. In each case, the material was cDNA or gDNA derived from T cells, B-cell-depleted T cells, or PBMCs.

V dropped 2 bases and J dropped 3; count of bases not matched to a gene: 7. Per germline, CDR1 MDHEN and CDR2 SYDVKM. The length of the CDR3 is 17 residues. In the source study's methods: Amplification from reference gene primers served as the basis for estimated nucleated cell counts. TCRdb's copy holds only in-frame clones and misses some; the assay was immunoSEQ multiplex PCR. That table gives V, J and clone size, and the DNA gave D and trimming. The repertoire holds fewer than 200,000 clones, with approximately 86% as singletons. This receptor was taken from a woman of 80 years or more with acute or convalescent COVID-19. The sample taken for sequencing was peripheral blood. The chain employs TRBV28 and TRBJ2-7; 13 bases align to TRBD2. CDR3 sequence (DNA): TGTGCCAGCAGTTTAGGTCCCGGGACTAGCGGGGACTACGAGCAGTACTTC. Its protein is CASSLGPGTSGDYEQYF.